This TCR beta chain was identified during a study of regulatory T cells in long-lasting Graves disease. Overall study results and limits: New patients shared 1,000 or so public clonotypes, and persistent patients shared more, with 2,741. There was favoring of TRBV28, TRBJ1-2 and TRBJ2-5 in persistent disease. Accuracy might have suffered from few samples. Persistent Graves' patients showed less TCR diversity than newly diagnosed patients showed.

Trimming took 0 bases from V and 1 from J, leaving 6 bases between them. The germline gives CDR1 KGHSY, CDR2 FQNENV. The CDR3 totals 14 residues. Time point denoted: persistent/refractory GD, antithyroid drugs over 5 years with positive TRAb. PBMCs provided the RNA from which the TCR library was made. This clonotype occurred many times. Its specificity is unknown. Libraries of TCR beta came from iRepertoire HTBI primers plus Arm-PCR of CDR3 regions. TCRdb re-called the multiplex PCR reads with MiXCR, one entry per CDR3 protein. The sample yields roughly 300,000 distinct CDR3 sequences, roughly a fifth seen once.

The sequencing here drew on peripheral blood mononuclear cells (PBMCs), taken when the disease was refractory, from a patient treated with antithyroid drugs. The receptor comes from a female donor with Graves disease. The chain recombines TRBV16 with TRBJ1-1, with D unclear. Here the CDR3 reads CASSQSSTNTEAFF. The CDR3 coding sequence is TGTGCCAGCAGCCAATCCTCAACGAACACTGAAGCTTTCTTT.